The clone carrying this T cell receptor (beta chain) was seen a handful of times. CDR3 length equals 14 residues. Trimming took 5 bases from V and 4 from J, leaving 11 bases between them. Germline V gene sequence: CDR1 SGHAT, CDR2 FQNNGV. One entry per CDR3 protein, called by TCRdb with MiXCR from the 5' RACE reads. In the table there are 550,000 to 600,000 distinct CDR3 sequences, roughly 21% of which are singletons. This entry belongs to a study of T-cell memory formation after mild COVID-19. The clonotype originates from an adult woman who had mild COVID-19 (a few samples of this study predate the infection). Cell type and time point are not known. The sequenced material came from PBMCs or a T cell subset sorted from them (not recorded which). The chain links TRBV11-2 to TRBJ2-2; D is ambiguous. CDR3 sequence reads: CASSLADTTGELFF. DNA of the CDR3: TGTGCCAGCAGCCTGGCGGATACCACCGGGGAGCTGTTTTTT.